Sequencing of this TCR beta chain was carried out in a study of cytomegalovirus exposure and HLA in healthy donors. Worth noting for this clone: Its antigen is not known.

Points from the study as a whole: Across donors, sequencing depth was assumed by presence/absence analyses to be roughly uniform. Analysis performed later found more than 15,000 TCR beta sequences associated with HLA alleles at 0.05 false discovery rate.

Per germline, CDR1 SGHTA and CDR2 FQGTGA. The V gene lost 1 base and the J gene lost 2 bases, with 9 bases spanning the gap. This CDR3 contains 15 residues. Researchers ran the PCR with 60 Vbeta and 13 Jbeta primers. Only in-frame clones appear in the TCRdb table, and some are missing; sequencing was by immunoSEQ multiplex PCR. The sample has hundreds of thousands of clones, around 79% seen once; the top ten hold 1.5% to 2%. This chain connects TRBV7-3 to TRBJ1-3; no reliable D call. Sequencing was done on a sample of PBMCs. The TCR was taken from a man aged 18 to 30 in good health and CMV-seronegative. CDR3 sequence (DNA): TGTGCCAGCAGCTTAATGGGAGGAGCTGGAAACACCATATATTTT. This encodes CASSLMGGAGNTIYF.